This T cell receptor beta chain emerged from a study of cytomegalovirus exposure and HLA in healthy donors. Germline values: CDR1 MGHRA, CDR2 YSYEKL. V lost 3 bases and J lost 5; bases outside the gene matches: 9. The CDR3 is 17 residues long. It was with 60 Vbeta and 13 Jbeta primers that the PCR ran. TCRdb's table, derived via immunoSEQ multiplex PCR, lists solely in-frame clones and lacks some. The repertoire consists of about 180,000 clones, with over 75% occurring once and the leading ten covering more than 0.4%. The chain uses TRBV4-1 and TRBJ2-2; 10 nucleotides agree with TRBD2. The receptor was derived from a woman between 45 and 65 years old in good health and CMV-seronegative. Material: PBMCs. The CDR3 spells CASSHAPSGSMTGELFF. In nucleotides, the CDR3 is TGCGCCAGCAGCCATGCTCCTAGCGGGAGTATGACCGGGGAGCTGTTTTTT.